The next 9 T cell receptor beta chains were all read from a single sample in a study of blood T cell repertoires in COVID-19. Data came from immunoSEQ multiplex PCR; TCRdb stores just in-frame clones and leaves some out. The table shows 200,000 to 300,000 clones, with around 86% occurring only once. The specimen sequenced was peripheral blood. The source of these receptors is an older woman with COVID-19, enrolled during active disease.

The chain uses TRBV4-3 and TRBJ2-1, with 14 bases fitting TRBD2. The junction had 5 bases not matched to a gene; V was cut back by 1 base and J by 0 bases. The CDR3 extends over 19 amino acids. Per germline, CDR1 LGHNA and CDR2 YSLEER. The chain's CDR3 is CASSQGLAGGGSSYNEQFF. CDR3 sequence (DNA): TGCGCCAGCAGCCAAGGACTAGCGGGAGGGGGGAGCTCCTACAATGAGCAGTTCTTC.

This rearrangement joins TRBV3-1 (or the pseudogene TRBV3-2) to TRBJ2-3, with a possible D match to TRBD2 (6 bases). The V gene lost 4 bases and the J gene lost 1 base, with 18 bases spanning the gap. CDR3 length equals 17 residues. Germline V gene lookup returns CDR1 LGHDT and CDR2 YNNKEL (reference sequence). This CDR3 is CASSRVSGAGGTDTQYF. Written as DNA, the CDR3 is TGTGCCAGCAGCCGCGTTTCGGGAGCTGGAGGCACAGATACGCAGTATTTT.

Concerning this clone itself: Distinct nucleotide sequences in the sample also encode this CDR3. V and J are TRBV18 and TRBJ2-5, with 8 bases lining up with TRBD2. V gave up 4 bases and J gave up 1 base; unmatched junction bases: 2. The CDR3 consists of 14 residues. The germline gives CDR1 KGHSH, CDR2 LQKENI. The CDR3 loop is CASSRTSGQETQYF. CDR3 sequence (DNA): TGTGCCAGCTCACGCACTAGCGGCCAAGAGACCCAGTACTTC.

The rearrangement joins TRBV3-1 (or the pseudogene TRBV3-2) to TRBJ1-2, with 7 bases fitting TRBD1. There are 15 residues in the CDR3. Germline V lookup: CDR1 LGHDT, CDR2 YNNKEL (reference sequence). V was pared by 2 bases and J by 4 bases, with 7 bases of the junction left unmatched. The CDR3 DNA follows: TGTGCCAGCAGCCAAAACCGACAGGGCCCCTATGGCTACACCTTC. It is translated as CASSQNRQGPYGYTF.

The chain joins TRBV9 to TRBJ2-2, with 8 bases lining up with TRBD1. The CDR3 has 15 residues. Germline CDR1 reads SGDLS; CDR2 reads YYNGEE. After removal of 4 bases from V and 7 bases from J, the junction contained 9 bases not matched to a gene. The CDR3 DNA is TGTGCCAGCAGCCCCCAGGACAGGGTCGGCGGGGAGCTGTTTTTT. This sequence encodes CASSPQDRVGGELFF.

The V gene is TRBV4-2, the J gene TRBJ1-5; D may be TRBD1 (6 bases). Germline assignment: CDR1 LGHNA and CDR2 YNFKEQ. CDR3 length: 15 amino acids. Trimming cost V 7 bases and J 0 bases, with 13 bases left between them. CDR3 loop: CASKRQVDSNQPQHF. The DNA for the CDR3 is TGTGCCAGCAAGAGACAGGTTGATAGCAATCAGCCCCAGCATTTT.

The sample holds many counts of this clone. The J gene is TRBJ2-1, the V gene TRBV7-6, with D unclear. The CDR3 has 13 amino acids. Germline V gene lookup returns CDR1 SGHVS and CDR2 FNYEAQ. Trimming pared 0 bases from V and 5 bases from J, leaving 5 bases between. CDR3 sequence: CASSLAKNNEQFF. CDR3 nucleotide sequence: TGTGCCAGCAGCTTAGCCAAAAACAATGAGCAGTTCTTC. The complete variable domain, with remaining parts taken from reference TRBV7-6 and TRBJ2-1, reads GAGVSQSPRYKVTKRGQDVALRCDPISGHVSLYWYRQALGQGPEFLTYFNYEAQQDKSGLPNDRFSAERPEGSISTLTIQRTEQRDSAMYRCASSLAKNNEQFFGPGTRLTVL.

This CDR3 is CASSSRLDLSSYNEQFF. DNA for the CDR3: TGTGCCAGCAGTTCACGACTCGATCTTAGCTCCTACAATGAGCAGTTCTTC. This rearrangement joins TRBV28 to TRBJ2-1; D call uncertain. This CDR3 contains 17 residues. CDR1 is MDHEN, CDR2 SYDVKM, per germline. V was clipped by 4 bases and J by 0 bases, with 16 bases between them.

As to this clone: The junction differs from germline at one of its ends, possibly a read error. The rearrangement links TRBV7-2 to TRBJ2-4; 12 bases align to TRBD2. The CDR3 spans 16 residues. Germline V gene data show CDR1 as SGHTA and CDR2 as FQGNSA. The CDR3 coding sequence is TGTGCCAGCAGCCCCAGACTAGCGGGAGCCCAAAACATTCAGTACTTC. Protein product: CASSPRLAGAQNIQYF.